These 17 T cell receptor beta chains share one sample of origin, sequenced in a study of technical replicates of blood from a handful of donors. Profiled with immunoSEQ multiplex PCR; TCRdb holds only in-frame clones, not every one. This table has about 88,000 clones, 95% appearing once. The sample was T cells isolated from PBMCs. These receptors all come from a human donor in good health.

This chain joins TRBV6-6 and TRBJ2-2; 8 nucleotides agree with TRBD1. The CDR3 loop spans 14 amino acids. The ends lost 2 bases at V and 8 bases at J; junction bases unmatched: 4. Germline V gene lookup returns CDR1 MNHNY and CDR2 SVGAGI (reference sequence). CDR3 region: CASSYAGGLGELFF. CDR3 coding DNA: TGTGCCAGCAGTTACGCAGGGGGCTTGGGGGAGCTGTTTTTT.

DNA of the CDR3: TGTGCCATCAGTGAACAGGGGAGCGGAAACACCATATATTTT. Its translation: CAISEQGSGNTIYF. The chain is built from TRBV10-3 and TRBJ1-3, with 7 nucleotides matching TRBD1. The CDR3 covers 14 residues. V gave up 3 bases and J gave up 4 bases; unmatched junction bases: 3. Per germline, CDR1 ENHRY and CDR2 SYGVKD.

V and J are TRBV30 and TRBJ2-7; a possible D gene is TRBD2 (6 bases). V lost 3 bases and J lost 5, with 8 bases in between. The germline CDR1 and CDR2 sequences are GTSNPN and SVGIG (reference sequence). The CDR3 runs to 11 residues. CDR3 bases: TGTGCCTGGAGCCCTAGCGACGAGCAGTACTTC. Residues: CAWSPSDEQYF.

This chain connects TRBV2 to TRBJ1-5, with 7 bases identical to TRBD1. The CDR3 is 15 residues long. With V trimmed by 10 bases and J by 3 bases, 12 bases remained unmatched. In germline, CDR1 is SNHLY, CDR2 FYNNEI. CDR3 protein: CATQPGQNFNQPQHF. CDR3 bases: TGTGCCACCCAGCCGGGACAGAATTTCAATCAGCCCCAGCATTTT. The full variable domain, in which reference TRBV2 and TRBJ1-5 provide the parts outside the CDR3, is EPEVTQTPSHQVTQMGQEVILRCVPISNHLYFYWYRQILGQKVEFLVSFYNNEISEKSEIFDDQFSVERPDGSNFTLKIRSTKLEDSAMYFCATQPGQNFNQPQHFGDGTRLSIL.

The chain recombines TRBV19 with TRBJ2-7; TRBD2 agrees at 7 bases. Germline-derived CDR1 and CDR2 are LNHDA and SQIVND (reference sequence). The CDR3 contains 13 residues. Trimming took 8 bases from V and 3 from J; bases not matched to a gene: 7. CDR3 DNA: TGTGCCAGTGGTCCGGGACTATACTACGAGCAGTACTTC. Its protein product is CASGPGLYYEQYF. Full variable domain (outside the CDR3, taken from reference TRBV19 and TRBJ2-7): DGGITQSPKYLFRKEGQNVTLSCEQNLNHDAMYWYRQDPGQGLRLIYYSQIVNDFQKGDIAEGYSVSREKKESFPLTVTSAQKNPTAFYLCASGPGLYYEQYFGPGTRLTVT.

V usage is TRBV4-1 and J usage is TRBJ2-3, with 11 bases lining up with TRBD2. CDR1 and CDR2 (germline): MGHRA, YSYEKL. The CDR3 sequence is 17 residues long. After removal of 1 base from V and 8 bases from J, the junction contained 11 bases not matched to a gene. The CDR3 DNA reads as TGCGCCAGCAGCCAAGTAGTTCTAGCGGGAGGTTGGTCTACGCAGTATTTT. Amino acid sequence: CASSQVVLAGGWSTQYF.

V gene TRBV2 combines with J gene TRBJ2-1; 7 positions agree with TRBD2. The length of the CDR3 is 11 residues. The J segment lost 15 bases and the V segment lost 4 bases, leaving 6 bases of the junction unmatched. Germline lookup yields CDR1 SNHLY and CDR2 FYNNEI. The CDR3 region is CASSGWREWFF. The CDR3 DNA reads as TGTGCCAGCAGTGGGTGGCGGGAGTGGTTCTTC.

This chain uses TRBV20-1 with TRBJ1-1; no firm D call. Germline loops: CDR1 DFQATT, CDR2 SNEGSKA (reference sequence). CDR3 length: 8 amino acids. Trimming removed 3 bases from V and 10 bases from J, with 3 bases in between. The CDR3 spells CSASRAFF. The CDR3 DNA is TGCAGTGCTAGCCGAGCTTTCTTT.

The chain employs TRBV7-3 and TRBJ2-3; 7 nucleotides agree with TRBD2. The CDR3 is made up of 15 amino acids. Germline loops: CDR1 SGHTA, CDR2 FQGTGA. The ends lost 3 bases at V and 5 bases at J; junction bases unmatched: 8. CDR3 amino acids: CASSLVAGLRDTQYF. CDR3 sequence (DNA): TGTGCCAGCAGCTTGGTAGCGGGTCTTAGAGATACGCAGTATTTT.

The chain has TRBV30 and TRBJ1-2; no definite D call. The CDR3 contains 12 residues. Trimming took off 0 bases at V and 7 bases at J, with 9 bases between the two ends. CDR1 and CDR2 from the germline V gene are GTSNPN and SVGIG (reference sequence). The CDR3 sequence is CAWSVHGIGYTF. CDR3 sequence (DNA): TGTGCCTGGAGTGTACATGGTATTGGCTACACCTTC.

The V gene is TRBV19, the J gene TRBJ2-3; 7 nucleotides align to TRBD1. The CDR3 is 14 amino acids. V lost 5 bases and J lost 8; bases outside the gene matches: 10. Germline CDR1 is LNHDA and CDR2 is SQIVND (reference sequence). CDR3 sequence (DNA): TGTGCCAGTAGTCCCAGAGGGGGACAGTCTACGCAGTATTTT. Amino acids: CASSPRGGQSTQYF.

This chain connects TRBV27 to TRBJ2-3; TRBD2 aligns across 9 bases. The CDR3 sequence is 15 residues long. The germline V gene has CDR1 MNHEY and CDR2 SMNVEV (reference sequence). V was pared by 4 bases and J by 2 bases, with 4 bases of the junction left unmatched. CDR3 in amino acids: CASSSGLANTDTQYF. The CDR3 bases are TGTGCCAGCAGTTCGGGACTAGCCAACACAGATACGCAGTATTTT.

This chain joins TRBV6-1 and TRBJ1-6; D unresolved. Per the germline V gene, CDR1 is MNHNS and CDR2 is SASEGT. This CDR3 is 15 amino acids long. Trimming left V 2 bases short and J 5 bases short, with 10 bases between. The CDR3 loop reads CASSENHPDNSPLHF. The CDR3, as DNA: TGTGCCAGCAGTGAAAACCATCCAGATAATTCACCCCTCCACTTT.

The chain is built from TRBV4-2 and TRBJ1-1, with D possibly TRBD1 on 6 matching bases. V lost 6 bases and J lost 1, with 9 bases in between. This CDR3 spans 13 amino acids. From germline, CDR1 is LGHNA and CDR2 YNFKEQ. The CDR3 DNA reads as TGTGCCAGCAGTACGACAGGGAACACTGAAGCTTTCTTT. Amino acids: CASSTTGNTEAFF.

The chain links TRBV7-9 to TRBJ1-2; the D gene is possibly TRBD1 (5 bases). Germline V CDR1 and CDR2: SEHNR, FQNEAQ (reference sequence). V dropped 1 base and J dropped 7 bases, with 10 bases sitting between them. The CDR3 covers 13 residues. The DNA for the CDR3 is TGTGCCAGCAGCTTAGTCGGGGGGAGTGGCTACACCTTC. Protein sequence: CASSLVGGSGYTF.

The gene calls are TRBV15 and TRBJ1-2; 9 nucleotides agree with TRBD1. The CDR3 is made up of 16 amino acids. Germline V lookup: CDR1 LNHNV, CDR2 YYDKDF (reference sequence). The V segment lost 2 bases and the J segment 2 bases; nucleotides outside the gene matches: 6. CDR3 DNA sequence: TGTGCCACCAGCAGACTTCCCGGGACAGGGAACTATGGCTACACCTTC. This encodes CATSRLPGTGNYGYTF.

J is TRBJ2-3 and V is TRBV25-1, with 10 bases aligning to TRBD2. Germline V gene data show CDR1 as MGHDK and CDR2 as SYGVNS. V shed 2 bases and J 1 base; nucleotides not matched to a gene: 6. This CDR3 is built from 17 residues. The CDR3 region is CASSEVRGTSGTDTQYF. DNA for the CDR3: TGTGCCAGCAGTGAAGTCCGCGGGACTAGCGGCACAGATACGCAGTATTTT.